This TCR beta chain comes out of a study of cytomegalovirus exposure and HLA in healthy donors. Trimming removed 4 bases at V and 0 bases at J, with 13 bases between. The CDR3 spans 17 residues. Germline CDR1 reads LNHDA; CDR2 reads SQIVND (reference sequence). Use of 60 Vbeta and 13 Jbeta primers characterized the PCR. Here immunoSEQ multiplex PCR was the method, and the copy in TCRdb shows in-frame clones only, minus some. Of roughly 140,000 clones detected, more than 75% appear once; the ten largest clones hold almost 4%. This sequence joins TRBV19 and TRBJ2-6; maybe TRBD1 (6 bases). The sample was PBMCs. The receptor's source is a man between 18 and 29 years old in good health and CMV-seronegative. CDR3: CASSSSGHSSGANVLTF. The CDR3 DNA is TGTGCCAGTAGTAGTTCGGGACACAGCTCTGGGGCCAACGTCCTGACTTTC.